The source of this TCR beta chain is a study of PD-1 blockade in mismatch repair-deficient tumors. A few counts support this clone. Its antigen is not identified. PCR or immunohistochemistry showed mismatch repair deficiency in every enrolled patient. Assay used: immunoSEQ multiplex PCR; TCRdb lists only in-frame clones, some missing. The table has around 17,000 clones, under 90% seen once. The study's findings and limits: Tumor-resident clones, often absent from pretreatment blood, expanded after pembrolizumab and then contracted.

This CDR3 is built from 15 residues. Trimming took 7 bases from V and 5 from J, leaving 21 bases between them. This TCR came from an adult with mismatch repair-deficient cancer. The rearrangement joins TRBV23-1 to TRBJ2-7; TRBD1 is a possible D gene (5 bases). TRBV23-1 qualifies as an ORF whose function is uncertain. The specimen comprised PBMCs, sampled less than 25 weeks after starting pembrolizumab. DNA of the CDR3: TGCGCCAGCAATTCAGGGAATAGCCGCCTCGACGAGCAGTACTTC. Protein product: CASNSGNSRLDEQYF.